Each of the 5 T cell receptor beta chains below was sequenced from the same sample in a study of shared clonotypes between healthy human individuals. Sequenced by immunoSEQ multiplex PCR; TCRdb stores in-frame clones only, minus some. The sample includes nearly 2 million clones, just under 95% of them seen just once. CD8 cells classed as naive were CD45RO-negative and positively selected for CCR7, excluding terminally differentiated effector memory CD45RA+ cells. Sequenced material: naive CD8+ T cells sorted from blood. Receptors originate from a man aged 18 to 30 in good health.

Notes on this clone: The sample holds other DNA sequences that translate to the same CDR3. V is TRBV4-1 and J is TRBJ2-7, with D unclear. Deletions cut 0 bases from V and 2 bases from J, with 8 bases between. The length of the CDR3 is 14 residues. CDR1 MGHRA and CDR2 YSYEKL come from the germline V gene. In DNA, the CDR3 is TGCGCCAGCAGCCAAGATACTACCACCTACGAGCAGTACTTC. Encoded protein: CASSQDTTTYEQYF.

Concerning this clone: Other nucleotide sequences from this sample produce the same CDR3. This chain joins TRBV11-2 and TRBJ2-1; 10 positions match TRBD2. The CDR3 length is 15 residues. The ends lost 5 bases at V and 4 bases at J; junction bases unmatched: 5. Germline CDR1 reads SGHAT; CDR2 reads FQNNGV. In DNA, the CDR3 is TGTGCCAGCAGCCTAGTAGCGGGAGGTTACAATGAGCAGTTCTTC. It is translated as CASSLVAGGYNEQFF.

CDR3 in DNA: TGTGCCAGCAGCCAGAGTGGACTAGCGGGGGGAGAGACCCAGTACTTC. Its translation: CASSQSGLAGGETQYF. The rearrangement uses TRBV5-4 and TRBJ2-5; 14 nucleotides match TRBD2. V shed 4 bases and J 4 bases; nucleotides not matched to a gene: 6. This CDR3 is built from 16 residues. Germline CDR1 reads SGHNT; CDR2 reads YYREEE (reference sequence). The whole variable domain, remainder taken from reference TRBV5-4 and TRBJ2-5, is ETGVTQSPTHLIKTRGQQVTLRCSSQSGHNTVSWYQQALGQGPQFIFQYYREEENGRGNFPPRFSGLQFPNYSSELNVNALELDDSALYLCASSQSGLAGGETQYFGPGTRLLVL.

As regards this clone: Because the CDR3's place on the DNA is in doubt, the DNA is left out and the CDR3 is given as listed by TCRdb. CDR3 in amino acids: CASSYSWAGGSDF. This rearrangement joins TRBV6-6 to TRBJ2-7; TRBD1, the D gene given by the table, was not confirmed from the DNA. With termini counted, the CDR3 has 13 amino acids. Per germline, CDR1 MNHNY and CDR2 SVGAGI (reference sequence).

This chain connects TRBV30 to TRBJ2-6; D unresolved. The CDR3 is 14 residues long. The V end lost 0 bases, the J end lost 0 bases, and 3 bases lay between the germline ends. Germline lookup yields CDR1 GTSNPN and CDR2 SVGIG (reference sequence). The CDR3 coding sequence is TGTGCCTGGAGTGTCCACTCTGGGGCCAACGTCCTGACTTTC. Amino acids: CAWSVHSGANVLTF.